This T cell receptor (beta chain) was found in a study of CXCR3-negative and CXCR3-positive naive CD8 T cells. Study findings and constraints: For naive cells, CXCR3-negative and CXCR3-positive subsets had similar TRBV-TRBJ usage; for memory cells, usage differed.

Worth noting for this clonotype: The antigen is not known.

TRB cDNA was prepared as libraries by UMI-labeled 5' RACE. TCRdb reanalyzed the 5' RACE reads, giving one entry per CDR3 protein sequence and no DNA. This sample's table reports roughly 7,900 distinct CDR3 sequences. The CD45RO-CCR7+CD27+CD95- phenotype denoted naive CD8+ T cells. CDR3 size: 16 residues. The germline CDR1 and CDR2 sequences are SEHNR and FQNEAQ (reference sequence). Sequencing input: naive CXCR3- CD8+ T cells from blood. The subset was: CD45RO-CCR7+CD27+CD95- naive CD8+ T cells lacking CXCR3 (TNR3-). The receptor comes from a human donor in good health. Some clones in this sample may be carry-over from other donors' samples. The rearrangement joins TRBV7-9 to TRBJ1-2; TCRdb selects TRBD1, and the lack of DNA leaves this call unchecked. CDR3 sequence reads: CASADLGDFAQYVYTF.